This TCR beta chain was identified in a study of T cell responses to AZD1222 COVID-19 vaccine. TCRdb's table, derived via immunoSEQ multiplex PCR, lists solely in-frame clones and lacks some. The table records around 110,000 clones, roughly 85% of them present only once. This clone has a handful of counts. The specimen comprised peripheral blood, sampled on day 0 of MenACWY control vaccination. The receptor was derived from an adult in good health.

CDR3 protein: CASITQRNYEQYF. The CDR3 region has the DNA TGTGCCAGCATCACCCAACGGAACTACGAGCAGTACTTC. The chain uses TRBV11-3 and TRBJ2-7; D remains unclear. Germline CDR1 and CDR2: SGHNT and YENEEA. V dropped 7 bases and J dropped 3 bases, with 13 bases sitting between them. The CDR3 runs to 13 residues. The whole variable domain, filled in from reference TRBV11-3 and TRBJ2-7, reads EAGVVQSPRYKIIEKKQPVAFWCNPISGHNTLYWYLQNLGQGPELLIRYENEEAVDDSQLPKDRFSAERLKGVDSTLKIQPAELGDSAVYLCASITQRNYEQYFGPGTRLTVT.